Listed below are T cell receptor beta chains from one sample, sequenced in a study of T-cell memory formation after mild COVID-19. TCRdb passed the 5' RACE reads through MiXCR, listing each CDR3 protein once. The sample records 200,000 to 250,000 distinct CDR3 sequences, 27% being singletons. The source material was PBMCs or a T cell subset sorted from them (not recorded which). These receptor sequences come from an adult woman who had mild COVID-19 (a few samples of this study predate the infection). Cell type and time point are not known. Each CDR3 is given with its conserved first and last residue. D genes are given only for firm matches. The size entry is marked missing in some rows and otherwise reads once, few, many or a size class.

>TRBJ2-6|few|.|TRBV7-2
CASSPTQVSGANVLTF
TGTGCCAGCAGCCCGACACAGGTCTCTGGGGCCAACGTCCTGACTTTC
>TRBJ2-7|.|TRBD2|TRBV4-3
CASSQYPGLAGAEQYF
TGCGCCAGCAGCCAGTATCCGGGACTAGCGGGAGCCGAGCAGTACTTC
>TRBJ1-1|.|TRBD1|TRBV6-5
CASSRGGEAFF
TGTGCCAGCAGCAGGGGGGGTGAAGCTTTCTTT
>TRBJ2-1|.|TRBD2|TRBV12-3/TRBV12-4
CASSLRTSGGIEQFF
TGTGCCAGCAGTCTCCGGACTAGCGGGGGGATTGAGCAGTTCTTC
>TRBJ2-7|.|TRBD1|TRBV7-8
CASSLTGGDEQYF
TGTGCCAGCAGCCTGACAGGGGGCGACGAGCAGTACTTC
>TRBJ2-2|few|.|TRBV3-1
CASSQGLSALNTGELFF
TGTGCCAGCAGCCAGGGTCTTTCAGCCTTGAACACCGGGGAGCTGTTTTTT
>TRBJ2-5|.|.|TRBV19
CASSSGLQETQYF
TGTGCCAGTAGTAGCGGGCTTCAAGAGACCCAGTACTTC
>TRBJ2-3|few|.|TRBV4-1
CASSQAVAGALTDTQYF
TGCGCCAGCAGCCAGGCCGTGGCGGGGGCCCTCACAGATACGCAGTATTTT
>TRBJ2-3|few|.|TRBV7-9
CASSLVGSGDWTDTQYF
TGTGCCAGCAGCTTAGTAGGGTCAGGGGATTGGACAGATACGCAGTATTTT
>TRBJ2-5|.|TRBD2|TRBV5-4
CASKQRGAGETQYF
TGTGCCAGCAAGCAGCGGGGGGCGGGGGAGACCCAGTACTTC
>TRBJ2-1|few|TRBD1|TRBV10-3
CAITGQGSGEQFF
TGTGCCATCACCGGACAGGGCAGCGGGGAGCAGTTCTTC
>TRBJ2-2|few|.|TRBV2
CASSGSVGANTGELFF
TGTGCCAGCAGTGGGTCCGTGGGGGCGAACACCGGGGAGCTGTTTTTT
>TRBJ1-2|few|.|TRBV6-5
CASRAFPSDPSTF
TGTGCCAGCAGGGCCTTCCCCTCGGACCCCTCCACCTTC
>TRBJ2-7|few|.|TRBV20-1
CSARRVDYEQYF
TGCAGTGCTAGAAGGGTGGATTACGAGCAGTACTTC
>TRBJ2-2|once|.|TRBV6-4
CASSATSLSGELFF
TGTGCCAGCAGTGCGACGAGCCTGTCCGGGGAGCTGTTTTTT
>TRBJ2-5|few|.|TRBV3-1
CASSQYRTKTQYF
TGTGCCAGCAGCCAATACAGAACCAAGACCCAGTACTTC
>TRBJ2-2|few|TRBD1|TRBV24-1
CATSEPDRAGELFF
TGTGCCACCAGTGAACCGGACAGGGCAGGGGAGCTGTTTTTT
>TRBJ1-4|few|.|TRBV11-1
CASSLTRQDEKLFF
TGTGCCAGCAGCTTGACCCGACAGGATGAAAAACTGTTTTTT
>TRBJ2-3|few|TRBD1|TRBV4-1
CASSSDRGHVDTQYF
TGCGCCAGCAGCTCCGACAGGGGGCATGTAGATACGCAGTATTTT
>TRBJ2-7|.|TRBD2|TRBV25-1
CASSAGTSGGELPYEQYF
TGTGCCAGCAGTGCGGGGACTAGCGGGGGGGAACTCCCCTACGAGCAGTACTTC
>TRBJ1-1|.|.|TRBV29-1
CSVVDWLLEAFF
TGCAGCGTCGTAGACTGGTTGCTCGAAGCTTTCTTT
>TRBJ1-2|.|TRBD1|TRBV4-2
CASSQEGTGSIYGYTF
TGTGCCAGCAGCCAAGAGGGGACAGGATCAATCTATGGCTACACCTTC
>TRBJ2-5|.|TRBD2|TRBV7-2
CASSTGGGKETQYF
TGTGCCAGCAGCACCGGGGGGGGCAAAGAGACCCAGTACTTC
>TRBJ2-5|.|.|TRBV12-3/TRBV12-4
CASSLRRHQETQYF
TGTGCCAGCAGTCTTCGACGGCACCAAGAGACCCAGTACTTC
>TRBJ1-1|many|.|TRBV2
CASRTLTDPNAEAFF
TGTGCCAGCAGAACCCTGACGGACCCGAACGCTGAAGCTTTCTTT
>TRBJ2-1|.|.|TRBV29-1
CSVVNYEISFNEQFF
TGCAGCGTTGTGAACTACGAAATATCTTTCAATGAGCAGTTCTTC
>TRBJ2-3|.|.|TRBV7-7
CASSPTAGAWADTQYF
TGTGCTAGCAGCCCCACCGCAGGAGCCTGGGCAGATACGCAGTATTTT
>TRBJ2-4|.|.|TRBV20-1
CSAPSTPVAKNIQYF
TGCAGTGCTCCGTCCACGCCCGTAGCCAAAAACATTCAGTACTTC
>TRBJ2-1|.|.|TRBV10-3
CAISSQGKDGGEQFF
TGTGCCATCAGCTCACAGGGGAAGGACGGGGGTGAGCAGTTCTTC
>TRBJ2-1|few|.|TRBV5-1
CASSPPGHSYNEQFF
TGCGCCAGCAGCCCGCCGGGACACAGCTACAATGAGCAGTTCTTC
>TRBJ1-1|.|.|TRBV5-1
CASSLVRAGALGRNTEAFF
TGCGCCAGCAGCTTGGTCCGGGCAGGGGCCCTTGGTCGGAACACTGAAGCTTTCTTT
>TRBJ1-6|.|.|TRBV9
CASSVEAGDNSPLHF
TGTGCCAGCAGCGTAGAGGCGGGAGATAATTCACCCCTCCACTTT
>TRBJ2-1|few|TRBD2|TRBV5-6
CASRAGADVPEQFF
TGTGCCAGCAGAGCGGGGGCGGACGTGCCTGAGCAGTTCTTC
>TRBJ1-3|few|.|TRBV21-1
CASSKAGRGDTGNTIYF
TGTGCCAGCAGCAAAGCAGGCAGGGGGGATACTGGAAACACCATATATTTT
>TRBJ1-1|.|.|TRBV5-1
CASSLTSEGAFF
TGCGCCAGCAGCTTGACGTCGGAAGGAGCTTTCTTT
>TRBJ2-7|.|TRBD2|TRBV5-1
CASSLAASGVYEQYF
TGCGCCAGCAGCTTGGCCGCTAGCGGCGTTTACGAGCAGTACTTC
>TRBJ2-7|few|.|TRBV6-1
CASSERVAIGEQYF
TGTGCCAGCAGTGAAAGGGTGGCCATTGGCGAGCAGTACTTC
>TRBJ2-3|.|TRBD1|TRBV5-1
CASSLNGQGIDTQYF
TGCGCCAGCAGCCTAAATGGACAGGGTATCGATACGCAGTATTTT
>TRBJ2-7|.|TRBD1|TRBV24-1
CATSDSTGEQYF
TGTGCCACCAGTGATTCGACAGGGGAGCAGTACTTC
>TRBJ2-7|few|.|TRBV6-5
CASSYRRVVGYEQYF
TGTGCCAGCAGTTACCGCAGGGTGGTGGGTTACGAGCAGTACTTC
>TRBJ2-1|few|.|TRBV29-1
CSAQGSARRVEQFF
TGCAGCGCCCAGGGGTCGGCTCGACGGGTTGAGCAGTTCTTC
>TRBJ2-1|.|.|TRBV12-3/TRBV12-4
CASTYLLAWGEQFF
TGTGCCAGCACTTATCTCTTAGCGTGGGGCGAGCAGTTCTTC
>TRBJ1-1|.|.|TRBV7-6
CASSLSTGLDTEAFF
TGTGCCAGCAGCTTATCAACAGGGCTGGACACTGAAGCTTTCTTT
>TRBJ2-3|.|.|TRBV4-1
CASSQAMDTQYF
TGCGCCAGCAGCCAAGCCATGGATACGCAGTATTTT
>TRBJ2-7|few|TRBD1|TRBV6-2/TRBV6-3
CASSYSTTTTGILYEQYF
TGTGCCAGCAGTTACTCCACTACCACGACAGGGATCCTATACGAGCAGTACTTC
>TRBJ2-7|.|TRBD1|TRBV6-5
CASSYEDRGMYEQYF
TGTGCCAGCAGTTACGAGGACAGGGGTATGTACGAGCAGTACTTC
>TRBJ2-3|.|TRBD1|TRBV5-1
CASSPGTGRADTQYF
TGCGCCAGCAGCCCAGGGACAGGAAGGGCAGATACGCAGTATTTT
>TRBJ2-1|few|.|TRBV11-3
CASSPPGLQQFF
TGTGCCAGCAGCCCTCCGGGACTCCAGCAGTTCTTC
>TRBJ1-2|.|TRBD1|TRBV12-3/TRBV12-4
CASSQNSDRVRYGYTF
TGTGCCAGCAGTCAAAACTCGGACAGGGTTAGATATGGCTACACCTTC